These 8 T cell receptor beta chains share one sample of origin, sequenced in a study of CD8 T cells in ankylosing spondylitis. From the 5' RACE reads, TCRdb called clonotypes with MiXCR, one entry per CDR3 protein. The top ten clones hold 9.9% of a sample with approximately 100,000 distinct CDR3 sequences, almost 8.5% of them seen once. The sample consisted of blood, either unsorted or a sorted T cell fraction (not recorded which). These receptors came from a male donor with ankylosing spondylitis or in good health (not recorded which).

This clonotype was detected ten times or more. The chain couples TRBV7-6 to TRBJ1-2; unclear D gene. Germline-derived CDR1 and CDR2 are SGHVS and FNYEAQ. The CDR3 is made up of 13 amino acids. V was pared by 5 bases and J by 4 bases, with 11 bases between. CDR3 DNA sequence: TGTGCCAGCAGCACGAGACAAGGCTATGGCTACACCTTC. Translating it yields CASSTRQGYGYTF.

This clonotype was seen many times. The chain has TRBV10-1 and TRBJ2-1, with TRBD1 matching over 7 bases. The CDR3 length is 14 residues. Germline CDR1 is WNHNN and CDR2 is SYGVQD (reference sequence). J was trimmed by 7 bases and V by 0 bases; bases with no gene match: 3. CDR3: CASSESRDRNEQFF. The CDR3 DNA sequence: TGCGCCAGCAGTGAGTCGAGGGACAGAAATGAGCAGTTCTTC.

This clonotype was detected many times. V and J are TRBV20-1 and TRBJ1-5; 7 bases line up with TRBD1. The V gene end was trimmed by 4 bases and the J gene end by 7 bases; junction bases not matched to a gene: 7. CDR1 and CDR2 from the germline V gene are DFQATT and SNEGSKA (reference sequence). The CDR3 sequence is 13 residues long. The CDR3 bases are TGCAGTGCTACTCAGGGGGGAGGACAGCCCCAGCATTTT. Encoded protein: CSATQGGGQPQHF.

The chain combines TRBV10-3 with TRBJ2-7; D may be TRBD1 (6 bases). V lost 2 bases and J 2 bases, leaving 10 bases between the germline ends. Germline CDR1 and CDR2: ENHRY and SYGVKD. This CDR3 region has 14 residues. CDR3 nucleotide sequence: TGTGCCATCAGTGAGCGGGGACAAGCCTACGAGCAGTACTTC. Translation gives CAISERGQAYEQYF.

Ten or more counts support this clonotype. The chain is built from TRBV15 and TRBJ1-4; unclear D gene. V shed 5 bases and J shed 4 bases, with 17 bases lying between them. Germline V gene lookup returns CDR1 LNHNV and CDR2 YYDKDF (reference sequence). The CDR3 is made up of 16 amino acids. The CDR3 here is CATSQVPWHVNEKLFF. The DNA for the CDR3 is TGTGCCACCAGCCAGGTACCATGGCATGTTAATGAAAAACTGTTTTTT.

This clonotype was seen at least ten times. The CDR3 region is CASSRDVGGGSPLHF. The CDR3 coding sequence is TGTGCCAGCTCACGTGATGTAGGGGGTGGTTCACCCCTCCACTTT. J is TRBJ1-6 and V is TRBV18; D may be TRBD1 (6 bases). CDR1 and CDR2 from the germline V gene are KGHSH and LQKENI. Deletions cut 4 bases from V and 9 bases from J, with 16 bases between. This CDR3 has 15 amino acids.

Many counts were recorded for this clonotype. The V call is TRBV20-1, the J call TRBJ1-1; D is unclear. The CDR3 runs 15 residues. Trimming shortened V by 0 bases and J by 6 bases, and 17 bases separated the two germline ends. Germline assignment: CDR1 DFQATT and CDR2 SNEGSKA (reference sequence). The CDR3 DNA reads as TGCAGTGCTAGAGATAGCTGGGCGAAGGGATCTGAAGCTTTCTTT. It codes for CSARDSWAKGSEAFF.

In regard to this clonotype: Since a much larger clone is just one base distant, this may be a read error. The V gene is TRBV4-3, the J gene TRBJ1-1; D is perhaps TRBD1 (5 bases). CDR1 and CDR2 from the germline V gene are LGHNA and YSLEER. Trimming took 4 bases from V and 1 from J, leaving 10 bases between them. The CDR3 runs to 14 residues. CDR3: CASSRTRGNTEAFF. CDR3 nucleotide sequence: TGCGCCAGCAGCCGGACGAGGGGGAACACTGAAGCTTTCTTT.